These 20 T cell receptor beta chains came from one sample sequenced in a study of blood T cell repertoires in COVID-19. The repertoire was sequenced with immunoSEQ multiplex PCR; TCRdb's copy has only in-frame clones and lacks some. The sample has more than 150,000 clones; about 80% are singletons. The sequenced sample was peripheral blood. Every receptor here comes from a woman in her 70s with acute or convalescent COVID-19.

The genes are TRBV20-1 and TRBJ2-7; no clear D gene. Trimming shortened V by 3 bases and J by 6 bases, and 9 bases separated the two germline ends. Germline CDR1 DFQATT, CDR2 SNEGSKA (reference sequence). The CDR3 length is 11 residues. This CDR3 reads CSASRYREQYF. CDR3 sequence (DNA): TGCAGTGCTAGCCGCTACCGCGAGCAGTACTTC.

This chain uses TRBV18 with TRBJ2-5; D call uncertain. Trimming pared 6 bases from V and 4 bases from J, leaving 6 bases between. The CDR3 consists of 11 residues. Per the germline V gene, CDR1 is KGHSH and CDR2 is LQKENI. CDR3 sequence reads: CASSLSETQYF. The CDR3 DNA reads TGTGCCAGCTCCCTATCAGAGACCCAGTACTTC.

The DNA of the CDR3 is TGTGCCAGCAGTGATAGTTGGAGGGCCGACGAGCAGTACTTC. This encodes CASSDSWRADEQYF. The genes are TRBV6-1 and TRBJ2-7; D may be TRBD2 (6 bases). The V end was cut by 3 bases, the J end by 5 bases, with 14 bases between. The CDR3 has 14 residues. Per germline, CDR1 MNHNS and CDR2 SASEGT.

On this clone: It is unclear where the CDR3 begins or ends on the DNA, so no DNA is shown, and the CDR3 is as TCRdb lists it. The V call is TRBV5-6, the J call TRBJ1-2; the DNA was not used to check the table's D call, TRBD1. The V gene's germline CDR1 is SGHDT and CDR2 YYEEEE. The CDR3 has 14 residues if both end residues are counted. The CDR3 protein is CASSLVGQGASRTF.

As for this clone: At one end the junction does not follow the germline gene, possibly because of a read error. The rearrangement joins TRBV13 to TRBJ2-3; 10 positions agree with TRBD1. The CDR3 contains 13 residues. CDR1 and CDR2 (germline): PRHDT, FYEKMQ (reference sequence). The CDR3 region is CASGDRGTATQYF. Written as DNA, the CDR3 is TGTGCCAGCGGGGACAGGGGAACAGCTACGCAGTATTTT.

The chain joins TRBV6-5 to TRBJ2-1; D call uncertain. The V and J ends lost 5 bases and 1 base respectively, with 12 bases between them. In germline, CDR1 is MNHEY, CDR2 SVGAGI. The CDR3 runs 15 residues. The CDR3 is CASSQVQVSYNEQFF. CDR3 nucleotide sequence: TGTGCCAGCAGTCAGGTCCAGGTATCCTACAATGAGCAGTTCTTC.

The J gene is TRBJ2-2, the V gene TRBV10-3, with 12 bases fitting TRBD2. Germline CDR1 reads ENHRY; CDR2 reads SYGVKD. V was pared by 11 bases and J by 7 bases, with 8 bases of the junction left unmatched. CDR3 length: 14 residues. The CDR3 region has the DNA TGTGCCTCCGGGACTAGCGGGTTTAGCGGGGAGCTGTTTTTT. Translated, it gives CASGTSGFSGELFF.

The J gene is TRBJ2-7, the V gene TRBV24-1; 8 positions match TRBD2. The CDR3 spans 16 residues. Germline trimming cut 0 bases from V and 2 bases from J; bases unmatched to any gene: 5. Germline V CDR1 and CDR2: KGHDR, SFDVKD. The DNA of the CDR3 is TGTGCCACCAGTGATTTGGGAACTAGCGGTGCCTACGAGCAGTACTTC. Translating it yields CATSDLGTSGAYEQYF.

This sequence joins TRBV10-3 and TRBJ2-7, with TRBD2 matching 9 bases. The CDR3 runs to 13 residues. The junction had 5 bases not matched to a gene; V was cut back by 8 bases and J by 3 bases. Per the germline V gene, CDR1 is ENHRY and CDR2 is SYGVKD. The CDR3: CAIGRTSVYEQYF. The CDR3 DNA reads TGTGCCATCGGTAGGACTAGCGTCTACGAGCAGTACTTC.

The chain is built from TRBV7-2 and TRBJ1-5; D call uncertain. The V end was cut by 5 bases, the J end by 4 bases, with 12 bases between. Germline loops: CDR1 SGHTA, CDR2 FQGNSA. The CDR3 totals 14 residues. The CDR3 reads CASSPTVRNQPQHF. CDR3 coding DNA: TGTGCCAGCAGCCCGACCGTGCGGAATCAGCCCCAGCATTTT.

This chain links TRBV7-2 with TRBJ1-4, with D perhaps TRBD1 (5 bases). The germline gives CDR1 SGHTA, CDR2 FQGNSA. The length of the CDR3 is 15 residues. V lost 2 bases, J lost 4 bases, and 11 bases lay in between. The CDR3 is CASSLIMGGNEKLFF. CDR3 in DNA: TGTGCCAGCAGCTTAATTATGGGGGGTAATGAAAAACTGTTTTTT.

This chain joins TRBV19 and TRBJ1-5, with TRBD1 matching over 7 bases. The CDR3 length is 15 residues. Trimming removed 5 bases from V and 1 base from J; junction bases left unmatched: 5. Germline V CDR1 and CDR2: LNHDA, SQIVND (reference sequence). The chain's CDR3 is CASSYTGDSNQPQHF. The CDR3 nucleotides are TGTGCCAGTAGTTACACAGGGGACAGCAATCAGCCCCAGCATTTT.

The gene calls are TRBV5-1 and TRBJ2-3, with TRBD1 matching 7 bases. Germline lookup yields CDR1 SGHRS and CDR2 YFSETQ. V was clipped by 5 bases and J by 6 bases; unmatched bases: 9. The CDR3 covers 14 residues. CDR3 loop: CASRAGTARDTQYF. CDR3 DNA sequence: TGCGCCAGCAGGGCTGGGACAGCCCGGGATACGCAGTATTTT.

This chain links TRBV2 with TRBJ2-2, with D tentatively TRBD2 (5 bases). The ends were cut back, 8 bases at V and 2 bases at J, with 15 bases in the middle. Germline values: CDR1 SNHLY, CDR2 FYNNEI. The CDR3 loop spans 15 amino acids. CDR3 DNA: TGTGCCAGCTCCCCGACCCGGGGAAACACCGGGGAGCTGTTTTTT. It yields the protein CASSPTRGNTGELFF.

The sample holds a few counts of this clone. This sequence joins TRBV2 and TRBJ1-6, with no clear D. Germline loops: CDR1 SNHLY, CDR2 FYNNEI. Trimming left V 6 bases short and J 10 bases short, with 10 bases between. This CDR3 has 12 residues. The CDR3 spells CASRYGTSPLHF. The CDR3 bases are TGTGCCAGCAGATACGGTACCTCACCCCTCCACTTT.

The chain carries TRBV12-5 and TRBJ2-7; TRBD1 might be the D (5 bases). V was shortened by 1 base and J by 6 bases, with 19 bases between the two germline ends. The CDR3 has 16 residues. Germline V gene sequence: CDR1 LGHNT, CDR2 FRNRAP. The CDR3 loop reads CASGLADQGVPSEQYF. The CDR3, as DNA: TGTGCTAGTGGTTTGGCCGACCAGGGTGTCCCCTCCGAGCAGTACTTC. The entire variable domain, with the rest obtained from reference TRBV12-5 and TRBJ2-7, is as follows: DARVTQTPRHKVTEMGQEVTMRCQPILGHNTVFWYRQTMMQGLELLAYFRNRAPLDDSGMPKDRFSAEMPDATLATLKIQPSEPRDSAVYFCASGLADQGVPSEQYFGPGTRLTVT.

V usage is TRBV19 and J usage is TRBJ2-1, with TRBD2 as a possible D gene (5 bases). Deletions cut 3 bases from V and 6 bases from J, with 9 bases between. This CDR3 contains 13 residues. Germline-derived CDR1 and CDR2 are LNHDA and SQIVND (reference sequence). The CDR3 sequence is CASSITGINEQFF. Written as DNA, the CDR3 is TGTGCCAGTAGTATTACGGGAATCAATGAGCAGTTCTTC.

The CDR3 is CASSPAVLSGLSGNTIYF. DNA for the CDR3: TGTGCCAGCTCACCAGCGGTTCTCTCAGGACTCTCTGGAAACACCATATATTTT. The chain has TRBV18 and TRBJ1-3; the D is unclear. Trimming removed 2 bases from V and 0 bases from J, with 17 bases in between. The CDR3 totals 18 residues. Germline V CDR1 and CDR2: KGHSH, LQKENI.

The sample holds a few counts of this clone. V and J are TRBV10-3 and TRBJ2-3, with D unclear. The V end lost 7 bases, the J end lost 0 bases, and 14 bases lay between the germline ends. The CDR3 spans 15 residues. The germline CDR1 and CDR2 sequences are ENHRY and SYGVKD. In nucleotides, the CDR3 is TGTGCCATCAAAGCCGGCAGGCTTAGCACAGATACGCAGTATTTT. Protein: CAIKAGRLSTDTQYF.

The chain links TRBV5-1 to TRBJ2-2; D is perhaps TRBD1 (5 bases). The germline CDR1 and CDR2 sequences are SGHRS and YFSETQ. The CDR3 has 14 residues. V lost 0 bases and J lost 5, with 8 bases in between. The CDR3 sequence is CASSLVAGTGELFF. The CDR3 region has the DNA TGCGCCAGCAGCTTGGTGGCAGGGACCGGGGAGCTGTTTTTT.